This is a list of T cell receptor beta chains from one sample in a study of Graves' ophthalmopathy and Graves' hyperthyroidism. TCRdb passed the multiplex PCR reads through MiXCR, listing each CDR3 protein once. Of 650,000 to 800,000 distinct CDR3 sequences in the sample, over 40% were seen once. Material: peripheral blood. These receptors came from an adult man with Graves' ophthalmopathy. CDR3s include the opening cysteine and the closing phenylalanine or tryptophan. A D gene is named only where the DNA matches it firmly. Clone size is stated in some rows and not others, as once, few, many or a class when expanded.

V gene	CDR3 length	D gene	clone size	J gene	CDR3 protein	CDR3 DNA
TRBV5-1	13	TRBD1	once	TRBJ2-7	CASSDPGGYEQYF	TGCGCCAGCAGCGACCCAGGGGGCTACGAGCAGTACTTC
TRBV4-3	17	.	few	TRBJ1-1	CASSQDWIGRTNTEAFF	TGCGCCAGCAGCCAAGATTGGATCGGACGGACTAACACTGAAGCTTTCTTT
TRBV7-2	15	TRBD1	.	TRBJ1-1	CASSLRGPSLTEAFF	TGTGCCAGCAGCCTCAGGGGGCCCTCGCTGACTGAAGCTTTCTTT
TRBV29-1	13	.	once	TRBJ1-5	CSVGAGSDQPQHF	TGCAGCGTTGGGGCAGGGTCTGATCAGCCCCAGCATTTT
TRBV2	14	.	many	TRBJ2-7	CASLERATSYEQYF	TGTGCCAGCCTAGAGCGGGCGACCTCCTACGAGCAGTACTTC
TRBV20-1	13	TRBD1	many	TRBJ1-5	CSAGTGVNQPQHF	TGCAGTGCTGGGACAGGGGTAAATCAGCCCCAGCATTTT
TRBV29-1	13	TRBD2	.	TRBJ2-7	CSVAASGFYEQYF	TGCAGCGTTGCGGCTAGCGGGTTCTACGAGCAGTACTTC
TRBV5-1	16	TRBD1	.	TRBJ1-6	CASSLQGADYNSPLHF	TGCGCCAGCAGCTTACAGGGGGCCGATTATAATTCACCCCTCCACTTT
TRBV5-8	13	.	many	TRBJ2-5	CASSSRARGAWYF	TGTGCCAGCAGCTCAAGGGCGAGGGGAGCCTGGTACTTC
TRBV7-9	16	TRBD1	many	TRBJ2-2	CASSPYRGRGTGELFF	TGTGCCAGCAGCCCTTACAGGGGGCGCGGAACCGGGGAGCTGTTTTTT
TRBV9	15	.	few	TRBJ1-3	CASSVGEGSGNTIYF	TGTGCCAGCAGCGTAGGAGAGGGCTCTGGAAACACCATATATTTT
TRBV20-1	14	.	many	TRBJ2-6	CSAPSDSGANVLTF	TGCAGTGCTCCAAGCGACTCTGGGGCCAACGTCCTGACTTTC
TRBV29-1	16	TRBD1	many	TRBJ1-5	CSVLEETGGYNQPQHF	TGCAGCGTCCTAGAAGAAACAGGGGGGTACAATCAGCCCCAGCATTTT
TRBV2	14	TRBD2	.	TRBJ2-5	CASAGTSLPETQYF	TGTGCCAGCGCCGGGACTAGTCTGCCTGAGACCCAGTACTTC
TRBV10-3	16	.	.	TRBJ1-2	CASSYSEALNSYGYTF	TGTGCCAGCAGTTACTCGGAGGCCCTAAATAGCTATGGCTACACCTTC
TRBV20-1	14	TRBD1	many	TRBJ2-7	CSATDRATRYEQYF	TGCAGTGCTACCGACAGGGCCACCCGGTACGAGCAGTACTTC
TRBV10-3	15	.	.	TRBJ2-7	CASVVTGASTYEQYF	TGTGCCAGCGTTGTGACAGGAGCGTCGACCTACGAGCAGTACTTC
TRBV19	14	.	many	TRBJ2-7	CASSSRDWSYEQYF	TGTGCCAGTAGTAGCCGGGACTGGTCCTACGAGCAGTACTTC
TRBV25-1	13	.	.	TRBJ1-3	CASSDRVMNTIYF	TGTGCCAGCAGTGACAGGGTCATGAACACCATATATTTT
TRBV4-1	17	.	few	TRBJ1-2	CASSQEVGSTFFYGYTF	TGCGCCAGCAGCCAAGAAGTCGGCAGTACCTTCTTCTATGGCTACACCTTC
TRBV12-3/TRBV12-4	12	.	many	TRBJ1-4	CASSFAGRILFF	TGTGCCAGCAGTTTCGCGGGCAGGATCCTGTTTTTT
TRBV5-5	13	.	few	TRBJ2-7	CASSSDFRYEQYF	TGTGCCAGCAGCTCCGATTTTCGGTACGAGCAGTACTTC
TRBV7-6	15	.	many	TRBJ1-5	CASSLRGGLGQPQHF	TGTGCCAGCAGCTTACGAGGGGGGCTGGGACAGCCCCAGCATTTT
TRBV7-9	11	.	.	TRBJ1-1	CASKFGTEAFF	TGTGCCAGCAAATTCGGCACTGAAGCTTTCTTT
TRBV10-3	13	.	.	TRBJ2-5	CAISEMGMETQYF	TGTGCCATCAGTGAGATGGGGATGGAGACCCAGTACTTC
TRBV7-7	13	.	.	TRBJ2-1	CASSGRQGNEQFF	TGTGCTAGCAGCGGGAGACAGGGCAATGAGCAGTTCTTC
TRBV25-1	13	.	medium-sized	TRBJ1-1	CASSEEQPFEAFF	TGTGCCAGCAGTGAGGAACAGCCATTTGAAGCTTTCTTT
TRBV6-6	13	.	many	TRBJ1-1	CASSYTAQAEAFF	TGTGCCAGCAGTTACACAGCTCAGGCTGAAGCTTTCTTT
TRBV12-3/TRBV12-4	13	.	.	TRBJ1-5	CASTQGRHQPQHF	TGTGCCAGCACCCAAGGGCGGCATCAGCCCCAGCATTTT
TRBV19	16	.	many	TRBJ1-5	CASSILLTALSEPQHF	TGTGCCAGTAGTATCTTGCTGACCGCACTATCTGAGCCCCAGCATTTT
TRBV7-2	15	.	.	TRBJ1-6	CASSPSRGVNSPLHF	TGTGCCAGCAGCCCCTCTAGGGGGGTGAATTCACCCCTCCACTTT
TRBV27	12	.	many	TRBJ1-6	CASSPLGTPLHF	TGTGCCAGCAGTCCTCTGGGGACACCCCTCCACTTT
TRBV10-3	14	TRBD1	.	TRBJ2-7	CASSGGQGVNEQYF	TGTGCCAGCAGTGGCGGACAGGGGGTAAACGAGCAGTACTTC
TRBV7-2	15	.	many	TRBJ2-7	CASSPTGQMTYEQYF	TGTGCCAGCAGCCCGACCGGGCAGATGACCTACGAGCAGTACTTC
TRBV2	10	.	.	TRBJ2-7	CASPTGVQYF	TGTGCCAGCCCTACGGGAGTGCAGTACTTC
TRBV7-3	15	TRBD2	few	TRBJ2-3	CASSPDSGGTDTQYF	TGTGCCAGCAGCCCTGATAGCGGGGGCACAGATACGCAGTATTTT
TRBV7-8	13	.	.	TRBJ1-6	CASSLARGSPLHF	TGTGCCAGCAGCTTAGCGAGGGGGTCACCCCTCCACTTT
TRBV7-8	14	.	.	TRBJ1-2	CASSQQRGTHGYTF	TGTGCCAGCAGCCAACAACGAGGGACTCATGGCTACACCTTC
TRBV25-1	16	.	.	TRBJ1-2	CASSPGDEQGYYGYTF	TGTGCCAGCAGCCCAGGTGATGAGCAGGGTTACTATGGCTACACCTTC
TRBV2	15	.	many	TRBJ1-1	CASSEARGENTEAFF	TGTGCCAGCAGTGAAGCGCGGGGGGAGAACACTGAAGCTTTCTTT
TRBV25-1	14	TRBD1	.	TRBJ1-1	CASSVSDRDTEAFF	TGTGCCAGCAGCGTTTCTGACAGGGACACTGAAGCTTTCTTT
TRBV20-1	16	TRBD1	few	TRBJ1-4	CSASGQGVTTNEKLFF	TGCAGTGCTAGTGGACAGGGGGTCACAACTAATGAAAAACTGTTTTTT
TRBV4-1	15	.	.	TRBJ2-2	CASTPDTANTGELFF	TGCGCCAGCACCCCGGACACAGCGAACACCGGGGAGCTGTTTTTT
TRBV2	16	.	.	TRBJ1-5	CASSESPAGGPKTQHF	TGTGCCAGCAGTGAAAGTCCAGCGGGGGGGCCAAAGACCCAGCATTTT
TRBV7-9	16	.	once	TRBJ1-2	CASSSETGRSSRGYTF	TGTGCCAGCAGCAGCGAGACGGGTCGGTCATCTAGGGGCTACACCTTC
TRBV18	17	.	few	TRBJ1-5	CASSPSGWTDSNQPQHF	TGTGCCAGCTCGCCCTCAGGGTGGACAGATAGCAATCAGCCCCAGCATTTT
TRBV11-1	16	.	.	TRBJ2-2	CASSLNGTGNTGELFF	TGTGCCAGCAGCCTAAACGGAACAGGGAACACCGGGGAGCTGTTTTTT
TRBV2	12	.	.	TRBJ2-5	CASRATGATQYF	TGTGCCAGCAGGGCGACAGGCGCGACACAGTACTTC
TRBV11-2	14	.	.	TRBJ1-1	CASSLDSGNTEAFF	TGTGCCAGCAGCTTAGATTCGGGAAACACTGAAGCTTTCTTT